The clone carrying this T cell receptor (beta chain) was detected ten times or more. Its antigen is unidentified. This record comes from a study of early T cells in non-severe SARS-CoV-2 infection. Study-wide context: Unsorted whole-blood RNA was sequenced in bulk, leaving chains unpaired.

General study findings and limits: Matching against VDJdb likely underestimated virus-specific expansions, favoring anti-spike CD8.

cDNA molecules, individually, were tagged with unique molecular identifiers. TCRdb fed the 5' RACE reads into MiXCR, producing one record per CDR3 protein. The sample gives tens of thousands of distinct CDR3 sequences, roughly 9.4% of which show up once; less than 6.5% is in the top ten. Trimming took off 3 bases at V and 8 bases at J, with 19 bases between the two ends. Germline V gene lookup returns CDR1 DFQATT and CDR2 SNEGSKA (reference sequence). This CDR3 region has 14 residues. The V and J genes are TRBV20-1 and TRBJ1-2; the D is unclear. Source material: whole blood. This TCR derives from an adult who was a healthcare worker with PCR-confirmed SARS-CoV-2 infection or an uninfected control (not recorded which). The DNA of the CDR3 is TGCAGTGCTAGTCCTTTGGGCAGCCGTCGAGGCTACACCTTC. Its translation is CSASPLGSRRGYTF.